These 5 T cell receptor beta chains came from one sample sequenced in a study of shared clonotypes between healthy human individuals. Measured with immunoSEQ multiplex PCR; TCRdb has only the in-frame clones, and not every one. The sample consists of some 470,000 clones, 76% of them appearing once. The sample was PBMCs. The receptors come from a middle-aged woman in good health. Some clones in this sample may be carry-over from other donors' samples.

V gene TRBV5-1 combines with J gene TRBJ2-1, with a possible D match to TRBD2 (5 bases). This CDR3 contains 15 residues. Germline CDR1 is SGHRS and CDR2 is YFSETQ. Trimming took 1 base from V and 10 from J, leaving 18 bases between them. The CDR3 loop is CASSLYSGSSREQFF. The CDR3 DNA follows: TGCGCCAGCAGCTTGTATTCGGGATCCTCCCGGGAGCAGTTCTTC.

V usage is TRBV11-2 and J usage is TRBJ2-3, with TRBD1 matching 7 bases. Looked up from germline, CDR1 is SGHAT and CDR2 is FQNNGV. Trimming took 3 bases from V and 1 from J; bases not matched to a gene: 1. This CDR3 region has 14 residues. Here the CDR3 reads CASSLGTGTDTQYF. In DNA form, the CDR3 reads TGTGCCAGCAGCTTGGGGACAGGCACAGATACGCAGTATTTT.

This clone was recorded a few times. The identical CDR3 is also encoded by other nucleotide sequences in the sample. The chain recombines TRBV10-3 with TRBJ2-1; D assignment may be TRBD1 or TRBD2 (5 bases each). The germline V gene encodes CDR1 ENHRY and CDR2 SYGVKD. The CDR3 has 14 residues. V was cut by 3 bases and J by 7 bases, with 13 bases left in between. The CDR3 is CAISDGTSGNEQFF. In nucleotides, the CDR3 is TGTGCCATCAGTGATGGGACCTCTGGGAATGAGCAGTTCTTC.

CDR3 sequence: CASSEDRGEKLFF. For the CDR3, the DNA is TGTGCCAGCAGTGAAGACAGGGGGGAAAAACTGTTTTTT. This rearrangement joins TRBV2 to TRBJ1-4; TRBD1 agrees at 8 bases. Germline-derived CDR1 and CDR2 are SNHLY and FYNNEI. V trimming: 1 base; J trimming: 8 bases; junction bases outside the gene matches: 0. The CDR3 is made up of 13 amino acids.

The V and J genes are TRBV7-3 and TRBJ1-1; 8 bases match TRBD1. This CDR3 region has 17 residues. V lost 4 bases to trimming and J lost 1 base; unmatched junction nucleotides: 11. Germline values: CDR1 SGHTA, CDR2 FQGTGA. For the CDR3, the DNA is TGTGCCAGCAGCTCACGTCCCGGGACAGGACCGAACACTGAAGCTTTCTTT. Its protein is CASSSRPGTGPNTEAFF.